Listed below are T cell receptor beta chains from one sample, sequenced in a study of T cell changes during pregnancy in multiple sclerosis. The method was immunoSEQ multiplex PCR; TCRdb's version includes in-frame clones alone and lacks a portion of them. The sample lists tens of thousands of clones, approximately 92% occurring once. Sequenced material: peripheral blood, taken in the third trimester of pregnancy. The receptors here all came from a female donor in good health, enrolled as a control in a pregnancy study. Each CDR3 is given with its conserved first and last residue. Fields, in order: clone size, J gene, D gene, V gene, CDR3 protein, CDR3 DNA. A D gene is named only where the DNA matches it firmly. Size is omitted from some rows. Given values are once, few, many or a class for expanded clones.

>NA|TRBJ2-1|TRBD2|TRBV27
CASRWDYSYNEQFF
TGTGCCAGCAGGTGGGACTATTCCTACAATGAGCAGTTCTTC
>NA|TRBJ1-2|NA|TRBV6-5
CASKTGPYGYTF
TGTGCCAGCAAGACAGGACCCTATGGCTACACCTTC
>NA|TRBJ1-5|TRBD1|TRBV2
CASSARTGGGQPQHF
TGTGCCAGCAGCGCAAGGACAGGGGGCGGTCAGCCCCAGCATTTT
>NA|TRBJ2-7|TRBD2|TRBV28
CASSFIAAGGIYEQYF
TGTGCCAGCAGTTTCATTGCGGCGGGAGGTATATACGAGCAGTACTTC
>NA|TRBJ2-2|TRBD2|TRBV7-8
CASSLVVLAGGAGELFF
TGTGCCAGCAGCTTAGTGGTGTTAGCGGGAGGTGCCGGGGAGCTGTTTTTT
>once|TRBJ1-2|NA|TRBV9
CASSPARVGSYGYTF
TGTGCCAGCAGCCCCGCAAGGGTAGGGAGCTATGGCTACACCTTC
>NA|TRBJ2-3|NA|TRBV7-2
CASSLVALTDTQYF
TGTGCCAGCAGCTTAGTGGCCCTCACAGATACGCAGTATTTT
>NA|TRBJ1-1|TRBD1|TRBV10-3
CAIVRSPGQGAVFGTEAFF
TGTGCCATAGTAAGAAGTCCGGGACAGGGGGCGGTCTTCGGGACTGAAGCTTTCTTT
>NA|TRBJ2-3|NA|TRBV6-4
CASSDSGGTDTQYF
TGTGCCAGCAGTGACTCGGGAGGCACAGATACGCAGTATTTT
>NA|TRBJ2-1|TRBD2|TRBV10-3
CAISLAGEVLNEQFF
TGTGCCATCTCACTGGCGGGAGAAGTTCTCAATGAGCAGTTCTTC
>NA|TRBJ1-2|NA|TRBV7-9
CASSLGQAHYGYTF
TGTGCCAGCAGCTTAGGACAGGCGCACTATGGCTACACCTTC
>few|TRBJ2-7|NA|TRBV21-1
CASLGGPMEQYF
TGTGCCAGCTTAGGGGGCCCGATGGAGCAGTACTTC
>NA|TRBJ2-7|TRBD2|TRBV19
CASRASGVYEQYF
TGTGCCAGTAGGGCTAGCGGGGTTTACGAGCAGTACTTC
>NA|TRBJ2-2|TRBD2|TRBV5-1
CASSPGGAGAGELFF
TGCGCCAGCAGCCCCGGGGGGGCCGGGGCCGGGGAGCTGTTTTTT
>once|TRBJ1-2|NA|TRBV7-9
CASSPDGLRGYTF
TGTGCCAGCAGCCCGGACGGACTAAGAGGCTACACCTTC
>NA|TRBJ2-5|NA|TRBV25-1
CASSELGSQETQYF
TGTGCCAGCAGTGAACTGGGGAGTCAAGAGACCCAGTACTTC
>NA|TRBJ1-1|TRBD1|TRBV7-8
CASRDRGVTEAFF
TGTGCCAGCCGGGACAGGGGAGTAACTGAAGCTTTCTTT
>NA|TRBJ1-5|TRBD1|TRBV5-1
CASSLTRGGGQPQHF
TGCGCCAGCAGCTTGACTCGAGGGGGCGGGCAGCCCCAGCATTTT
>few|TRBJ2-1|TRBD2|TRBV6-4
CASSDSGGGYNEQFF
TGTGCCAGCAGTGACAGCGGGGGCGGGTACAATGAGCAGTTCTTC
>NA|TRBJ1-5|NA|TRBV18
CASSPTGNSNQPQHF
TGTGCCAGCTCACCGACAGGTAATAGCAATCAGCCCCAGCATTTT
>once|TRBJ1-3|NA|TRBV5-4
CASSPSSGNTIYF
TGTGCCAGCAGCCCGAGCTCTGGAAACACCATATATTTT
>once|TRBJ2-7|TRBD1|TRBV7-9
CASSPGGYEQYF
TGTGCCAGCAGCCCAGGGGGCTACGAGCAGTACTTC
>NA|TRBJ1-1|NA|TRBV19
CASSIAGGEAEAFF
TGTGCCAGTAGTATAGCGGGGGGCGAAGCTGAAGCTTTCTTT
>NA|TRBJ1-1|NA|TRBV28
CASSFEVGTEAFF
TGTGCCAGCAGTTTTGAGGTGGGCACTGAAGCTTTCTTT
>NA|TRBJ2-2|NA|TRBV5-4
CASSREFNTGELFF
TGTGCCAGCAGCAGAGAGTTCAACACCGGGGAGCTGTTTTTT
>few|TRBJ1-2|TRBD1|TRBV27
CASSPRTGYGYTF
TGTGCCAGCAGTCCTCGGACAGGATATGGCTACACCTTC
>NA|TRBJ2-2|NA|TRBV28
CASTQGNTGELFF
TGTGCCAGCACACAGGGGAACACCGGGGAGCTGTTTTTT
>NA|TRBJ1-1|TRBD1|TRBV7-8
CASSSDRAGSNTEAFF
TGTGCCAGCAGCTCGGACAGGGCGGGTTCGAACACTGAAGCTTTCTTT
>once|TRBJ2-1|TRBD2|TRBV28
CASSPTSGSHNEQFF
TGTGCCAGCAGTCCTACTAGCGGGAGCCACAATGAGCAGTTCTTC
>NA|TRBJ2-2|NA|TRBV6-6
CASSTTQGNTGELFF
TGTGCCAGCAGTACTACGCAGGGCAACACCGGGGAGCTGTTTTTT
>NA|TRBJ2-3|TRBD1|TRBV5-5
CASSLEQGGIDTQYF
TGTGCCAGCAGCTTGGAACAGGGGGGTATAGATACGCAGTATTTT
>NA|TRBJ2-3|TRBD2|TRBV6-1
CASSELLAGGLKSTDTQYF
TGTGCCAGCAGCGAATTACTAGCGGGGGGGCTCAAAAGCACAGATACGCAGTATTTT
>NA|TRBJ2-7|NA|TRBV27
CASSPESGGLSYEQYF
TGTGCCAGCAGTCCGGAGAGTGGAGGCCTCTCCTACGAGCAGTACTTC
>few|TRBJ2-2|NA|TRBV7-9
CALEHPNTGELFF
TGTGCCCTGGAGCACCCGAACACCGGGGAGCTGTTTTTT